This T cell receptor (beta chain) was obtained from a study of identical twins. Via MiXCR, TCRdb re-called the 5' RACE reads, giving one row per CDR3 protein. Of roughly 230,000 distinct CDR3 sequences listed, about 8.3% are singletons. This clonotype was counted many times. The V gene's germline CDR1 is SGHRS and CDR2 YFSETQ. This CDR3 has 17 amino acids. Trimming shortened V by 0 bases and J by 0 bases, and 10 bases separated the two germline ends. In addition, the sample was reused for a study of yellow fever vaccine responses in identical twins.

The sample consisted of CD8+ T cells sorted from blood. This rearrangement joins TRBV5-1 to TRBJ2-6; D might be TRBD1 or TRBD2, each matching 6 bases. The TCR originated in a woman younger than 30 in good health. The chain's CDR3 is CASSLDWGASGANVLTF. The CDR3 DNA sequence: TGCGCCAGCAGCTTGGATTGGGGGGCCTCTGGGGCCAACGTCCTGACTTTC.